This T cell receptor beta chain comes out of a study of response to subunit inactivated influenza vaccine. TCRdb used MiXCR to reprocess the RT-PCR reads, holding one entry per CDR3 protein. The sample shows roughly 520,000 distinct CDR3 sequences, roughly 27% of them seen only once. This CDR3 is 14 amino acids long. The V and J ends lost 4 bases and 4 bases respectively, with 14 bases between them. Germline V CDR1 and CDR2: DFQATT, SNEGSKA (reference sequence). The clonotype was recovered from a man aged 45 to 65 who received an inactivated influenza vaccine. The J gene is TRBJ1-5, the V gene TRBV20-1, with D possibly matching TRBD1 (5 bases). The specimen was CD4+ T cells sorted from PBMCs, collected less than 6 days after vaccination. The CDR3 here is CSATGTLGNQPQHF. DNA of the CDR3: TGCAGTGCTACCGGGACCTTGGGAAATCAGCCCCAGCATTTT.